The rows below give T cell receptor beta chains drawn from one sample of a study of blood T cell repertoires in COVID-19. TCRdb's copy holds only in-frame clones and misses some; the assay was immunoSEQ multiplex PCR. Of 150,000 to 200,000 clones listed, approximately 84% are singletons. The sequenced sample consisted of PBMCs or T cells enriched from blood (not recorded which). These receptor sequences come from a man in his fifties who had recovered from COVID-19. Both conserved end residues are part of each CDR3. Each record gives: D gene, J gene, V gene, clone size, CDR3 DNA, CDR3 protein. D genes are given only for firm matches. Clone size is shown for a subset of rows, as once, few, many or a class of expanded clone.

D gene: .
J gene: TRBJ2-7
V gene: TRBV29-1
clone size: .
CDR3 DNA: TGCAGCGTTGAGGTGAGGAACGACCGGTACTTC
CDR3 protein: CSVEVRNDRYF

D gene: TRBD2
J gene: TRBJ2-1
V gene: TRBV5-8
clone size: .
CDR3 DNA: TGTGCCAGCAGCTCGGGACTAGCTCCGCCCGATGAGCAGTTCTTC
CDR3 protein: CASSSGLAPPDEQFF

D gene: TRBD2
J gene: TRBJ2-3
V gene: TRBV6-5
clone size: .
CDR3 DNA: TGTGCCAGCACCCCGGCGGGGGGGGATACGCAGTATTTT
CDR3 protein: CASTPAGGDTQYF

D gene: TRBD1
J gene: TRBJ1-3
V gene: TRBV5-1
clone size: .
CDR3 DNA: TGCGCCAGCAGCCTCGGGACAGGGAGTGGAAACACCATATATTTT
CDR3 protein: CASSLGTGSGNTIYF

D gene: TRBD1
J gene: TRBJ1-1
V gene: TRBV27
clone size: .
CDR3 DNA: TGTGCCAGCAGTGCCCCTCTAACCGGACAGGTTGACGCTTTCTTT
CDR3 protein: CASSAPLTGQVDAFF

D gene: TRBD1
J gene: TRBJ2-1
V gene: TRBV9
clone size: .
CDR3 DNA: TGTGCCAGCAGCCACCGTCCGGGACAGGGACCTTACAATGAGCAGTTCTTC
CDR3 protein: CASSHRPGQGPYNEQFF

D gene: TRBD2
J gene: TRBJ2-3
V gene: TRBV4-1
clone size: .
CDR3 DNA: TGCGCCAGCAGCCAAGGGTTAGCGGGGCTAGCAGGTACAGATACGCAGTATTTT
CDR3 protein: CASSQGLAGLAGTDTQYF

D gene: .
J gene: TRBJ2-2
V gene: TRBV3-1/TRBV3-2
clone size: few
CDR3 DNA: TGTGCCAGCAGCCAAGCAGGGGTCACCGGGGAGCTGTTTTTT
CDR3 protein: CASSQAGVTGELFF

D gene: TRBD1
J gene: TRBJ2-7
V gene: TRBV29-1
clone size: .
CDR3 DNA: TGCAGCGTTGAATATCAGGGGGCCTACGAGCAGTACTTC
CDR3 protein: CSVEYQGAYEQYF

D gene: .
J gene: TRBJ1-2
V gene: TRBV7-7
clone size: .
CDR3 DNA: TGTGCTAGCAGCTTACAAGGGGAGGATAACTATGGCTACACCTTC
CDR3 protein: CASSLQGEDNYGYTF

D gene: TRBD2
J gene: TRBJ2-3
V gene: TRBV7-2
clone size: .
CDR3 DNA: TGTGCCAGCAGCCCGGGGGGGCCGAACACAGATACGCAGTATTTT
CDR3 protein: CASSPGGPNTDTQYF

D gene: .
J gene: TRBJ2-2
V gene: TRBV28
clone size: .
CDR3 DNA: TGTGCCAGCAGTTTAATAGGAAGGGGGATGGGCACCGGGGAGCTGTTTTTT
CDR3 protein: CASSLIGRGMGTGELFF

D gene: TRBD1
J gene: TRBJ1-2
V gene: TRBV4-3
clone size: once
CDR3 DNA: TGCGCCAGCAGCCAGATAGGGACAGGACCCTATGGCTACACCTTC
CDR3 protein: CASSQIGTGPYGYTF

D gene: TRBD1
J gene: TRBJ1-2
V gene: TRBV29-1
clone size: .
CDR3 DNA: TGCAGCGTGGAACAGGGGAGCTCGTATGGCTACACCTTC
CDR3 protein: CSVEQGSSYGYTF

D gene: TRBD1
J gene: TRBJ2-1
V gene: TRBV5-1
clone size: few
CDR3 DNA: TGCGCCAGCAGCTTGGGGGACAGGGAAAATGAGCAGTTCTTC
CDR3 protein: CASSLGDRENEQFF

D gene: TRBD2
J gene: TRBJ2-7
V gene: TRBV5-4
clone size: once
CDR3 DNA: TGTGCCAGCAGCCCCGCCGCGACTAGCTGGTCCTACGAGCAGTACTTC
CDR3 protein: CASSPAATSWSYEQYF

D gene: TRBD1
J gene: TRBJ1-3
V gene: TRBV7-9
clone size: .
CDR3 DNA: TGTGCCAGCAGCCAACAGGACAGGCCGGCGAACACCATATATTTT
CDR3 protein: CASSQQDRPANTIYF

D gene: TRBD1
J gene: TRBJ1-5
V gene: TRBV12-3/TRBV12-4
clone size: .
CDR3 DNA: TGTGCCAGCAGTTATAACAGGGGGCAGCCCCAGCATTTT
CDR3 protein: CASSYNRGQPQHF

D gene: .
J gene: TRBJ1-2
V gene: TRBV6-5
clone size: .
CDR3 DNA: TGTGCCAGCAGTTCCGGACTGTATGGCTACACCTTC
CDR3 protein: CASSSGLYGYTF

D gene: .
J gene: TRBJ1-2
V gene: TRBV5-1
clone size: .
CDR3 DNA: TGCGCCAGCAGCTTGGCAGGGGCCGATAACTATGGCTACACCTTC
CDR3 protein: CASSLAGADNYGYTF

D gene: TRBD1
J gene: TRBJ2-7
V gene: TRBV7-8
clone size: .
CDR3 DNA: TGTGCCAGCAGCCCAAGCCGAGGGACAGAAAATACCTACGAGCAGTACTTC
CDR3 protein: CASSPSRGTENTYEQYF

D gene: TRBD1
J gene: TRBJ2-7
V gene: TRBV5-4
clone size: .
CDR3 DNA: TGTGCCAGCAGCTTCGGACAGGCCTACGAGCAGTACTTC
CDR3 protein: CASSFGQAYEQYF

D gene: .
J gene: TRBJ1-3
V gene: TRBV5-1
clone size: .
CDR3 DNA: TGCGCCAGCAGTTCACAGGGACGTGGAAACACCATATATTTT
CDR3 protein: CASSSQGRGNTIYF

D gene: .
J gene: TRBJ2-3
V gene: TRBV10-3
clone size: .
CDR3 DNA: TGTGCCATCAGCCGGGGGGCAAACACAGATACGCAGTATTTT
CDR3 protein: CAISRGANTDTQYF

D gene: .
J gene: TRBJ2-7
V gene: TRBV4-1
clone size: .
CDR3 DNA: TGCGCCAGCAGCCAAGATCGAGTTTACGAGCAGTACTTC
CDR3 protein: CASSQDRVYEQYF

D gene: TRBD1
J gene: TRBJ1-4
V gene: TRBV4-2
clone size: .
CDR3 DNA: TGTGCCAGCAGCCAAGATGTAGGGACAGTGCATGAAAAACTGTTTTTT
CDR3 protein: CASSQDVGTVHEKLFF

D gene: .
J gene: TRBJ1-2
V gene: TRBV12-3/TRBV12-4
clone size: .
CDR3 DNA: TGTGCCAGCAGAAGGGGGACTGGCTACACCTTC
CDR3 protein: CASRRGTGYTF

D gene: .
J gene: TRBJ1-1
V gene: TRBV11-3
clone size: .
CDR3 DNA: TGTGCCAGCAGCTACTATAGATGGATCTTGAACACTGAAGCTTTCTTT
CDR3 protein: CASSYYRWILNTEAFF

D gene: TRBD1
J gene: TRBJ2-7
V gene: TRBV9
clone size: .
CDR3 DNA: TGTGCCAGCAGTACGGACAGGAGCCACGAGCAGTACTTC
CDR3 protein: CASSTDRSHEQYF